Given below is one TCR beta chain in context. Its antigen is as yet unknown. The sample originates from a study of response to subunit inactivated influenza vaccine. V was trimmed by 4 bases and J by 4 bases, leaving 14 bases between them. This CDR3 has 15 residues. MiXCR was run by TCRdb on the RT-PCR reads, yielding one entry per CDR3 protein. The sample has 170,000 or so distinct CDR3 sequences; around 10% are singletons. Study-wide findings and caveats: With each seasonal influenza vaccination, the authors suggested, few new T cells are recruited.

This sequence joins TRBV12-3 or TRBV12-4 and TRBJ1-3; D unresolved. The sequence was collected from a man aged 50 to 75 who received an inactivated influenza vaccine. The source was CD8+ T cells sorted from PBMCs, collected less than 30 months after vaccination. CDR3 amino acids: CASSSPNVAGNTIYF. The CDR3 DNA reads as TGTGCCAGCAGTTCCCCGAACGTTGCCGGAAACACCATATATTTT.